This TCR beta chain was identified during a study of blood T cell repertoires in COVID-19. Across the whole study: Acute and convalescent COVID-19 samples came from the United States, Italy and Spain. PBMCs, B-cell-depleted T cells, or T cells were the source of the cDNA or gDNA that made up the material.

In the authors' workflow: The authors estimated nucleated cell counts from reference gene primer amplification. Profiled with immunoSEQ multiplex PCR; TCRdb holds only in-frame clones, not every one. The V and J calls and clone size come from that table; D and trimming were worked out from the DNA. The table shows about 180,000 clones, with around 86% occurring only once. The sample was peripheral blood. The sequence was obtained from a woman aged 30 to 39 with active or convalescent COVID-19.

The CDR3: CASSSANGRWETQYF. As DNA, the CDR3 is TGTGCCAGCAGCTCTGCCAACGGGAGATGGGAGACCCAGTACTTC. The rearrangement links TRBV11-2 to TRBJ2-5, with D possibly being TRBD2 (6 bases). V shed 4 bases and J shed 5 bases, with 17 bases lying between them. The CDR3 loop spans 15 amino acids. CDR1 and CDR2 (germline): SGHAT, FQNNGV.